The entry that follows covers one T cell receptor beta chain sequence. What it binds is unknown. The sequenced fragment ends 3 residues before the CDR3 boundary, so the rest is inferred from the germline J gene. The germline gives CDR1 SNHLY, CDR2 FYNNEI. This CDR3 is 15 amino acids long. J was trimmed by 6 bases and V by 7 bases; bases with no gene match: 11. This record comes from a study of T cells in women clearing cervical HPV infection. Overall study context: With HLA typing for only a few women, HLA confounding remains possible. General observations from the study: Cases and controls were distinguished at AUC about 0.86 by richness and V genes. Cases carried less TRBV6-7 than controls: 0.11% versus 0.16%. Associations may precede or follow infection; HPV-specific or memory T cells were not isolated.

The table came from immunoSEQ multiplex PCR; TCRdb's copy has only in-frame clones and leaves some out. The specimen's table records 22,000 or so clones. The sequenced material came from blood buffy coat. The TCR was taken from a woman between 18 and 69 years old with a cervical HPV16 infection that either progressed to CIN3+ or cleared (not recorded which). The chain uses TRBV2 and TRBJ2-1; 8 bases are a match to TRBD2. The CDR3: CASKLGTSIRNEQFF. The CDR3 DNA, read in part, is TGTGCCAGCAAACTCGGGACTAGTATCCGCAATGAG.